Sequencing of this TCR beta chain was carried out in a study of regulatory T cells in long-lasting Graves disease. Time point denoted: newly diagnosed GD, antithyroid drugs for less than 3 months. Following extraction of RNA from PBMCs, that RNA was used to make the TCR library. The patients included were those that came from an endocrinology department in Xi'an, China. Overall study results and limits: Less diverse TCR repertoires were seen in persistent Graves' patients than in newly diagnosed ones.

Investigators prepared the TCR beta libraries by applying iRepertoire HTBI primers and Arm-PCR of CDR3 regions. TCRdb reprocessed the multiplex PCR reads via MiXCR and lists one record per CDR3 protein. Here the sample spans some 450,000 distinct CDR3 sequences, about 17% being singletons. A word on this clonotype: The antigen is not known.

Germline V gene sequence: CDR1 SQVTM, CDR2 ANQGSEA. Trimming took off 6 bases at V and 5 bases at J, with 16 bases between the two ends. This CDR3 contains 13 residues. This sample also appeared in a second study, on T cells in Graves' hyperthyroidism and ophthalmopathy. This second study notes: Diagnoses were made from clinical symptoms, serum measures (thyroxine and TRAb), thyroid ultrasound and orbital computed tomography.

Specimen: peripheral blood mononuclear cells (PBMCs), collected at new diagnosis, from a patient treated with antithyroid drugs. The chain has TRBV29-1 and TRBJ1-2, with a tentative D call TRBD1 (5 bases). The receptor's source is a woman aged 30 to 39 with Graves disease. CDR3 loop: CSVWGGGRYGYTF. The DNA of the CDR3 is TGCAGCGTGTGGGGGGGAGGGAGATATGGCTACACCTTC.